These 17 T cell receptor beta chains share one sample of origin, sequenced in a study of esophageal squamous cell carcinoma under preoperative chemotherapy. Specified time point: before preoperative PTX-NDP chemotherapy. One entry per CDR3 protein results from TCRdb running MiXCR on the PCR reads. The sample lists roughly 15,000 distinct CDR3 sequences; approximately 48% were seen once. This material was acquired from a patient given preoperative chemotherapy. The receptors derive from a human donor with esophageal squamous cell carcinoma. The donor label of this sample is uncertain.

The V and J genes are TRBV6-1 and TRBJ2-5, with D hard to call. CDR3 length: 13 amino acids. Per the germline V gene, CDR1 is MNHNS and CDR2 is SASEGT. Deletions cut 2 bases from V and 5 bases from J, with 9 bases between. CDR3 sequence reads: CASSEYLSETQYF. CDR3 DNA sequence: TGTGCCAGCAGTGAATACTTATCGGAGACCCAGTACTTC.

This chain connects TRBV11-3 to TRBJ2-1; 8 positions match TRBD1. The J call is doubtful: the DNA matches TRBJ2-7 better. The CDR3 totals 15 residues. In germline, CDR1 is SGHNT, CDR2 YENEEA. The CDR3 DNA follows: TGTGCCAGCAGCTCTCTGGGACAGGCGAAAGACGAGCAGTACTTC. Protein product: CASSSLGQAKDEQYF.

This CDR3 reads CASSPFQGGRNEQFF. The CDR3 DNA reads as TGTGCCAGCAGCCCGTTCCAGGGAGGTAGGAATGAGCAGTTCTTC. The V and J genes are TRBV12-3 or TRBV12-4 and TRBJ2-1, with a weak D call TRBD2 (6 bases). V gave up 6 bases and J gave up 7 bases, with 19 bases separating them. The CDR3 has 15 amino acids.

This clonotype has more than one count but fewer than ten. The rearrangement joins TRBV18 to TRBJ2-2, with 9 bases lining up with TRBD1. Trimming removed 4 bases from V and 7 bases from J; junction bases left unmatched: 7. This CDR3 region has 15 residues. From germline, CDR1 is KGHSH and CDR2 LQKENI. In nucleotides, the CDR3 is TGTGCCAGCTCACTGGGACAGGGTACAGTCGGGGAGCTGTTTTTT. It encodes CASSLGQGTVGELFF.

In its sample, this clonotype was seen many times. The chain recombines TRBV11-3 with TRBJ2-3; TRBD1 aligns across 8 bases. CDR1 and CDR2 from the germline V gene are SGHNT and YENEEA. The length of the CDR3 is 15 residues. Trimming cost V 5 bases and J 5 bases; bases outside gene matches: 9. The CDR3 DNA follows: TGTGCCAGCAGCCTAGGACAGGGCAGTGAAGATACGCAGTATTTT. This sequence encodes CASSLGQGSEDTQYF.

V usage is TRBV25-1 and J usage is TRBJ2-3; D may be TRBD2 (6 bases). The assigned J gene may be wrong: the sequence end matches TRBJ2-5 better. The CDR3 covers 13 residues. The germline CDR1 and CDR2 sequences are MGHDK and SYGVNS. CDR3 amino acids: CASRARGQETQYF. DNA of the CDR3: TGTGCCAGCAGGGCGCGGGGCCAAGAGACCCAGTACTTC.

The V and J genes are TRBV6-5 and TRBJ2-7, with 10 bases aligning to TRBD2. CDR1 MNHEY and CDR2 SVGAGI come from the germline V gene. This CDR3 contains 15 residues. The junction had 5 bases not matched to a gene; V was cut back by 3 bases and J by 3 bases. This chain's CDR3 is CASSYSERGGYEQYF. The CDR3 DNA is TGTGCCAGCAGTTATTCGGAGCGGGGGGGCTACGAGCAGTACTTC.

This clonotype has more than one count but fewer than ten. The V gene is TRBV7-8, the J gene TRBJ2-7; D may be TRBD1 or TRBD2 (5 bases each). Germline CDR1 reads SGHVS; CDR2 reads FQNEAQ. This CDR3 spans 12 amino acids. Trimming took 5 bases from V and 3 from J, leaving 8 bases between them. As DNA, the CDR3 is TGTGCCAGCAGCGGGGACGGCTACGAGCAGTACTTC. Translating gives CASSGDGYEQYF.

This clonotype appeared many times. The CDR3 is CAISAGTGDWDEQYF. The CDR3 DNA is TGTGCCATCTCCGCCGGGACAGGGGATTGGGATGAGCAGTACTTC. The V and J genes are TRBV10-3 and TRBJ2-1, with 10 bases that match TRBD1. The DNA end is more similar to TRBJ2-7, so the J call may be wrong. CDR1 and CDR2 (germline): ENHRY, SYGVKD. The CDR3 length is 15 residues.

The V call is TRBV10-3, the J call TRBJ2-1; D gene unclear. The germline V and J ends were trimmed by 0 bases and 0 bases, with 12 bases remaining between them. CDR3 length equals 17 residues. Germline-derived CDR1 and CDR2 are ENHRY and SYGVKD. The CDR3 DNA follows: TGTGCCATCAGTGAGTCGAGACCCGCTAGCTCCTACAATGAGCAGTTCTTC. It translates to CAISESRPASSYNEQFF.

CDR3 amino acids: CASSPQRPDTQYF. CDR3 DNA sequence: TGTGCCAGCAGTCCCCAACGACCAGATACGCAGTATTTT. The chain couples TRBV11-3 to TRBJ2-3; D gene unclear. The CDR3 is 13 residues long. CDR1 is SGHNT and CDR2 is YENEEA in the germline V gene. The ends were cut back, 6 bases at V and 4 bases at J, with 11 bases in the middle.

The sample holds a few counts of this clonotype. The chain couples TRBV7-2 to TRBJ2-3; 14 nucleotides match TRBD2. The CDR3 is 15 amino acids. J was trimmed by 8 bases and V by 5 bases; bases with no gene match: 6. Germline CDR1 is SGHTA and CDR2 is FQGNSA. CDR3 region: CASSLGTSGSRTQYF. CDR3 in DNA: TGTGCCAGCAGCCTGGGGACTAGCGGGAGTCGTACGCAGTATTTT.

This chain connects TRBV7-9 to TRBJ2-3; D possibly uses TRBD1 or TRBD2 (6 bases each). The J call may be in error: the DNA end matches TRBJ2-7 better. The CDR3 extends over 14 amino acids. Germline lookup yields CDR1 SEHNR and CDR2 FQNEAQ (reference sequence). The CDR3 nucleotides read TGTGCCAGCAGCCGCGGGACATCTTCCTACGAGCAGTACTTC. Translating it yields CASSRGTSSYEQYF.

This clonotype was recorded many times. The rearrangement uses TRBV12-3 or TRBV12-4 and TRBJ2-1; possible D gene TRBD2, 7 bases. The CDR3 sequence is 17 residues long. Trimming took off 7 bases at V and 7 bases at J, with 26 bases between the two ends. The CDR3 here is CASTPGKGGGPLNEQFF. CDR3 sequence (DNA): TGTGCCAGCACTCCGGGGAAGGGGGGGGGGCCTTTAAATGAGCAGTTCTTC.

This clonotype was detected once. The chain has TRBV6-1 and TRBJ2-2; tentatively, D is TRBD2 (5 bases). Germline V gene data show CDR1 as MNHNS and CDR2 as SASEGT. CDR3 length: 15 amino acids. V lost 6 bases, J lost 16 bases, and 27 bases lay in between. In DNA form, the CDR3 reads TGTGCCAGCAGAACCGGGGATGTGAGCACAGATACGCAGTTTTTT. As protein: CASRTGDVSTDTQFF.

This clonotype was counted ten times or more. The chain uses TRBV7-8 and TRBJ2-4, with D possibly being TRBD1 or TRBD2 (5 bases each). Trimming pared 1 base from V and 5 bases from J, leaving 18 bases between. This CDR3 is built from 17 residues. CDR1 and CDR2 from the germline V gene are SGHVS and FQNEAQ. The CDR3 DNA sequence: TGTGCCAGCAGCTTAGATTCCTCCGGGACGGACCAAAACATTCAGTACTTC. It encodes CASSLDSSGTDQNIQYF.

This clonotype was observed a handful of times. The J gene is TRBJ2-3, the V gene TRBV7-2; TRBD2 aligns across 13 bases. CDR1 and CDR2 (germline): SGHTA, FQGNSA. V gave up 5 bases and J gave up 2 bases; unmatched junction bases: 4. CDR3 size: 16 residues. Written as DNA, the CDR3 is TGTGCCAGCAGCGCCGGGACTAGCGGGGCCACAGATACGCAGTATTTT. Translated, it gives CASSAGTSGATDTQYF.